Presented here are 28 T cell receptor beta chains from one specimen sequenced in a study of CD8+CD57+ T cells in acquired aplastic anemia. It was genomic DNA that served as the template for profiling TCR beta VDJ and CDR3. From the reads, TCRdb called clonotypes with MiXCR, one entry per CDR3 protein. The repertoire has hundreds of thousands of distinct CDR3 sequences, about two thirds of them found once; the top ten carry around 4%. Sequencing was done on a sample of sorted CD4+, CD8+, or CD8+CD57+ T cells (not recorded which) from PBMCs. Receptor source: a human donor in good health, serving as a control.

Comments on this clonotype: The conserved phenylalanine or tryptophan normally closing the CDR3 is absent here, so this likely arose from a read error. Because the CDR3's place on the DNA is in doubt, the DNA is left out and the CDR3 is given as listed by TCRdb. The genes are TRBV7-2 and TRBJ2-7; no check of the table's D call, TRBD1, against the DNA was made. Germline V gene data show CDR1 as SGHTA and CDR2 as FQGNSA. Counting both end residues, the CDR3 totals 13 amino acids. CDR3 region: CASSLTGGAPENL.

The chain carries TRBV5-6 and TRBJ1-6; 8 bases align to TRBD1. The V segment lost 7 bases and the J segment 8 bases; nucleotides outside the gene matches: 5. This CDR3 region has 13 residues. CDR1 is SGHDT, CDR2 YYEEEE, per germline. The CDR3 DNA reads as TGTGCCAGCCGAACGACAGGGGATTCACCCCTCCACTTT. Amino acid sequence: CASRTTGDSPLHF.

This clonotype was seen only once. The chain combines TRBV5-1 with TRBJ1-1; D may be TRBD1 (5 bases). The CDR3 has 15 amino acids. Germline V lookup: CDR1 SGHRS, CDR2 YFSETQ. Trimming left V 4 bases short and J 5 bases short, with 18 bases between. For the CDR3, the DNA is TGCGCCAGCAGCCTGAGGGCAGACAGTGGGACTGAAGCTTTCTTT. Its protein is CASSLRADSGTEAFF.

This clonotype appeared once. This chain links TRBV20-1 with TRBJ2-5; 8 bases map to TRBD1. After removal of 5 bases from V and 4 bases from J, the junction contained 12 bases not matched to a gene. Germline-derived CDR1 and CDR2 are DFQATT and SNEGSKA (reference sequence). The CDR3 consists of 15 residues. Here the CDR3 DNA reads TGCAGTGCTCCCCGTCCGGGACAGGTACCAGAGACCCAGTACTTC. Encoded protein: CSAPRPGQVPETQYF.

V gene TRBV20-1 combines with J gene TRBJ2-5, with TRBD1 as a possible D gene (6 bases). The CDR3 extends over 15 amino acids. Per germline, CDR1 DFQATT and CDR2 SNEGSKA (reference sequence). The V gene lost 0 bases and the J gene lost 4 bases, with 15 bases spanning the gap. The CDR3 spells CSARDMHLGGETQYF. The CDR3 nucleotides read TGCAGTGCTAGAGATATGCACCTAGGGGGAGAGACCCAGTACTTC.

V usage is TRBV12-3 or TRBV12-4 and J usage is TRBJ2-5; TRBD2 matches 8 bases. V lost 6 bases and J lost 5; bases outside the gene matches: 5. This CDR3 contains 13 residues. In nucleotides, the CDR3 is TGTGCCAGCAGCACGCCTAGCGGGGAGACCCAGTACTTC. Residues: CASSTPSGETQYF.

This clonotype came up many times. V gene TRBV20-1 combines with J gene TRBJ1-1; TRBD1 agrees at 7 bases. Per germline, CDR1 DFQATT and CDR2 SNEGSKA (reference sequence). There are 14 residues in the CDR3. The trim removed 2 bases at V and 6 bases at J, leaving 9 bases unmatched. The chain's CDR3 is CSARLPTGRSEAFF. Written as DNA, the CDR3 is TGCAGTGCTAGATTACCGACAGGGAGGTCTGAAGCTTTCTTT.

This clonotype was picked up many times. The chain couples TRBV5-1 to TRBJ1-5; D remains ambiguous. Trimming pared 7 bases from V and 0 bases from J, leaving 14 bases between. This CDR3 spans 15 amino acids. The germline V gene encodes CDR1 SGHRS and CDR2 YFSETQ. CDR3 nucleotides: TGCGCCAGCGCAGGTGCGGGAAATAGCAATCAGCCCCAGCATTTT. Translating it yields CASAGAGNSNQPQHF.

This chain uses TRBV7-3 with TRBJ2-1; possible D gene TRBD2, 6 bases. The CDR3 totals 14 residues. V lost 4 bases and J lost 16, with 23 bases in between. CDR1 is SGHTA, CDR2 FQGTGA, per germline. This chain's CDR3 is CASSSGAGSNYDFF. CDR3 coding DNA: TGTGCCAGCAGCTCCGGCGCGGGATCGAACTATGACTTCTTC.

The V call is TRBV12-3 or TRBV12-4, the J call TRBJ2-7; TRBD2 agrees at 8 bases. Trimming removed 6 bases from V and 0 bases from J; junction bases left unmatched: 7. CDR3 length: 15 amino acids. The CDR3 protein is CASSSSGTSSYEQYF. CDR3 in DNA: TGTGCCAGCAGCAGTTCCGGGACTAGCTCCTACGAGCAGTACTTC.

In its sample, this clonotype was seen once. Here the CDR3 omits its conserved ending phenylalanine or tryptophan, so a read error is the likely source. The limits of the CDR3 on the DNA are not certain, so only TCRdb's listed CDR3 is given. The chain is built from TRBV7-9 and TRBJ1-2; no DNA check was done on the table's D call, TRBD1. The CDR3 has 13 amino acids, counting both end residues. Germline V gene data show CDR1 as SEHNR and CDR2 as FQNEAQ (reference sequence). Here the CDR3 reads CASIPRQGNSPLH.

Written as DNA, the CDR3 is TGTGCCAGCTCACGGGGTGACCGTGGAGGGACCCAGTACTTC. Translation: CASSRGDRGGTQYF. This chain connects TRBV18 to TRBJ2-5; a possible D gene is TRBD2 (5 bases). V lost 4 bases to trimming and J lost 7 bases, with 16 bases between them. The CDR3 is made up of 14 amino acids. CDR1 is KGHSH and CDR2 is LQKENI in the germline V gene.

About this clonotype: Mismatch with germline at one junction end may stem from a read error. The chain joins TRBV2 to TRBJ1-2; no reliable D call. From germline, CDR1 is SNHLY and CDR2 FYNNEI. The CDR3 length is 13 residues. This CDR3 reads CASSVQPRNQSHF. The CDR3 DNA sequence: TGTGCCAGCAGCGTACAACCCAGGAATCAGTCCCACTTC.

This chain links TRBV19 with TRBJ2-7, with D possibly called TRBD1 or TRBD2 (7 bases each). This CDR3 is 16 amino acids long. The germline V and J ends were trimmed by 11 bases and 6 bases, with 29 bases remaining between them. Germline V lookup: CDR1 LNHDA, CDR2 SQIVND (reference sequence). CDR3 in amino acids: CAWSVPGGGGAGEQYF. As DNA, the CDR3 is TGTGCCTGGAGTGTACCAGGGGGGGGGGGCGCCGGCGAGCAGTACTTC.

The chain recombines TRBV7-2 with TRBJ1-2; tentatively, D is TRBD1 (6 bases). The CDR3 contains 15 residues. Between the trimmed V and J ends, which lost 4 bases and 2 bases, there was a span of 14 bases. Germline-derived CDR1 and CDR2 are SGHTA and FQGNSA. This CDR3 is CASSWRGGANYGYTF. The CDR3 DNA reads TGTGCCAGCAGCTGGAGGGGGGGGGCGAACTATGGCTACACCTTC.

The CDR3 coding sequence is TGTGCCGGACAGGGATCCACCTACGAGCAGTACTTC. It yields the protein CAGQGSTYEQYF. The V gene is TRBV7-9, the J gene TRBJ2-7, with 8 bases that match TRBD1. Per germline, CDR1 SEHNR and CDR2 FQNEAQ (reference sequence). Trimming cost V 11 bases and J 2 bases; bases outside gene matches: 5. The length of the CDR3 is 12 residues. Full variable domain (remainder filled in from reference TRBV7-9 and TRBJ2-7): DTGVSQNPRHKITKRGQNVTFRCDPISEHNRLYWYRQTLGQGPEFLTYFQNEAQLEKSRLLSDRFSAERPKGSFSTLEIQRTEQGDSAMYLCAGQGSTYEQYFGPGTRLTVT.

This clonotype was counted a few times. The chain is built from TRBV5-1 and TRBJ1-4; tentatively, D is TRBD1 (5 bases). The CDR3 is 14 residues long. In germline, CDR1 is SGHRS, CDR2 YFSETQ. V lost 4 bases and J lost 5, with 12 bases in between. The CDR3 here is CASSLRQRNEKLFF. CDR3 bases: TGCGCCAGCAGCCTTAGACAGCGCAATGAAAAACTGTTTTTT.

The gene calls are TRBV7-9 and TRBJ2-3; D tentatively reads TRBD1 or TRBD2 (5 bases each). This CDR3 has 15 amino acids. Germline V gene lookup returns CDR1 SEHNR and CDR2 FQNEAQ (reference sequence). V was trimmed by 5 bases and J by 15 bases, leaving 27 bases between them. As DNA, the CDR3 is TGTGCCAGCAGCCCGGGGCTGAGCGGCAAAGATGGCTACTATTTT. This encodes CASSPGLSGKDGYYF.

About this clonotype itself: The conserved closing phenylalanine or tryptophan is absent in this CDR3, likely reflecting a read error. The CDR3 sequence: CATSRVGQTRTEKLFL. In nucleotides, the CDR3 is TGCGCCACCAGCAGAGTTGGGCAAACTCGAACCGAAAAACTGTTTCTT. The V gene is TRBV4-1, the J gene TRBJ1-4; D is unclear. CDR3 length: 16 amino acids. The germline gives CDR1 MGHRA, CDR2 YSYEKL.

The CDR3 loop is CASSRSGEAQYF. The CDR3 bases are TGTGCCAGCAGCCGGTCAGGGGAGGCCCAGTACTTC. This chain links TRBV12-3 or TRBV12-4 with TRBJ2-5; perhaps D is TRBD1 or TRBD2 (6 bases each). CDR3 length: 12 residues. V shed 6 bases and J shed 9 bases, with 14 bases lying between them.

The chain joins TRBV7-2 to TRBJ2-3; D may be TRBD1 or TRBD2 (5 bases each). Germline CDR1 reads SGHTA; CDR2 reads FQGNSA. V was shortened by 5 bases and J by 14 bases, with 26 bases between the two germline ends. This CDR3 is built from 15 residues. CDR3: CASSPRIADTGELYF. For the CDR3, the DNA is TGTGCCAGCAGCCCCAGAATTGCGGACACCGGGGAGCTGTATTTT.

As for this clonotype: Lacking the conserved final phenylalanine or tryptophan, this CDR3 likely reflects a read error. No DNA is shown, since the ends of the CDR3 on it are uncertain; the CDR3 is the one TCRdb lists. The chain uses TRBV2 and TRBJ1-4. The CDR3 numbers 15 amino acids, ends counted. Per germline, CDR1 SNHLY and CDR2 FYNNEI. CDR3 sequence: CASSDTRDDEAKFFQ.

This chain links TRBV11-2 with TRBJ2-3; TRBD2 might be the D (5 bases). V lost 6 bases and J 0 bases, leaving 16 bases between the germline ends. The germline gives CDR1 SGHAT, CDR2 FQNNGV. The CDR3 length is 16 residues. The CDR3 sequence: CASSTARGISTDTQYF. CDR3 sequence (DNA): TGTGCCAGCAGTACCGCACGGGGAATTAGCACAGATACGCAGTATTTT.

Here the CDR3 DNA reads TGTGCCAGCATCGTCGACAGCAACACTGAAGCTTTCTTT. Amino acid sequence: CASIVDSNTEAFF. The chain recombines TRBV6-5 with TRBJ1-1, with D maybe TRBD1 (5 bases). The germline V and J ends were trimmed by 7 bases and 2 bases, with 11 bases remaining between them. Germline V lookup: CDR1 MNHEY, CDR2 SVGAGI. CDR3 length equals 13 residues.

J is TRBJ2-2 and V is TRBV20-1; no firm D call. CDR3 size: 15 residues. The germline V and J ends were trimmed by 0 bases and 4 bases, with 12 bases remaining between them. Germline-derived CDR1 and CDR2 are DFQATT and SNEGSKA (reference sequence). The CDR3 DNA reads TGCAGTGCTAGAGATCTAATGGGTGTCACCGGGGAGCTGTTTTTT. It codes for CSARDLMGVTGELFF.

V and J are TRBV12-3 or TRBV12-4 and TRBJ1-1; no reliable D call. V lost 8 bases to trimming and J lost 0 bases, with 13 bases between them. This CDR3 spans 14 amino acids. Here the CDR3 reads CASRVNYMNTEAFF. The CDR3 DNA sequence: TGTGCCAGCCGTGTCAACTACATGAACACTGAAGCTTTCTTT.

This clonotype turned up a few times. The rearrangement links TRBV20-1 to TRBJ1-6; a possible D gene is TRBD1 (6 bases). The germline V gene encodes CDR1 DFQATT and CDR2 SNEGSKA (reference sequence). The CDR3 spans 15 residues. The CDR3 nucleotides are TGCAGCGCCTCAAAACAGGACAGCTATAATTCACCCCTCCACTTT. Translated, it gives CSASKQDSYNSPLHF.

As regards this clonotype: A much larger clone is a single base away; this may be a read error. The chain combines TRBV9 with TRBJ2-1; no definite D call. The CDR3 covers 15 residues. With 0 bases removed from V and 9 bases from J, the gap between germline ends came to 16 bases. Germline CDR1 SGDLS, CDR2 YYNGEE. CDR3: CASSVADEVNGEQFF. CDR3 nucleotide sequence: TGTGCCAGCAGCGTAGCCGACGAGGTAAACGGTGAGCAGTTCTTC.